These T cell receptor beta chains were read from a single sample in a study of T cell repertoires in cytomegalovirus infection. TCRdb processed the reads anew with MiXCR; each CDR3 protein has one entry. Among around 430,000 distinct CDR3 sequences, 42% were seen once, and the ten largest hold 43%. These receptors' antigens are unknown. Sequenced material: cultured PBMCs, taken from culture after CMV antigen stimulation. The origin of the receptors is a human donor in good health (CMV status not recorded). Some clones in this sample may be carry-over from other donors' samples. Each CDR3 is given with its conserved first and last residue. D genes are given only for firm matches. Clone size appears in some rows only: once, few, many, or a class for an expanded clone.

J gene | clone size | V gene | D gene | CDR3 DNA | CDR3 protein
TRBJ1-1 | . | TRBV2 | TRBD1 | TGTGCCAGCAGTTTGGTCAGACAGGGGGCCACTGAAGCTTTCTTT | CASSLVRQGATEAFF
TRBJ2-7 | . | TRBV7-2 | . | TGTGCCAGCAGCCACACCCAATCCGGCGGATACGAGCAGTACTTC | CASSHTQSGGYEQYF
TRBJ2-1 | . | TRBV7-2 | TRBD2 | TGTGCCAGCAGCCTACTAGCGGGGGGCGGGGATGAGCAGTTCTTC | CASSLLAGGGDEQFF
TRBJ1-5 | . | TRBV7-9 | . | TGTGCCAGCAGCCCCCCGGGACACCTAAATCAGCCCCAGCATTTT | CASSPPGHLNQPQHF
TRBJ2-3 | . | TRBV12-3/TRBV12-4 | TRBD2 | TGTGCCAGCAGTCTTGGGGACTATCCGACAGATACGCAGTATTTT | CASSLGDYPTDTQYF
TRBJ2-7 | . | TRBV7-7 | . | TGTGCCAGCAGCTTAGCGCGGTGGCGGGAATCGGGGGTGGAGCAGTACTTC | CASSLARWRESGVEQYF
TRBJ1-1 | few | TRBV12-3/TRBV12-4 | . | TGTGCCAGCAGTGGGATAATCACTGAAGCTTTCTTT | CASSGIITEAFF
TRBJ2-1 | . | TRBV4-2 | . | TGTGCCAGCAGCCAAGAAAGGCTCCACAATGAGCAGTTCTTC | CASSQERLHNEQFF
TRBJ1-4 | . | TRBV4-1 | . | TGCGCCAGCAGCCAAGATCGGAAACTGTTTTTT | CASSQDRKLFF
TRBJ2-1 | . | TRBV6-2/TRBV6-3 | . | TGTGCCAGCAGTTTAAGAGCTAGCGAGTCCTCCTACAATGAGCAGTTCTTC | CASSLRASESSYNEQFF
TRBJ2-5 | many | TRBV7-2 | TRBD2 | TGTGCCAGCAGCTTAGGGACTAGCGGGGCTCAAGAGACCCAGTACTTC | CASSLGTSGAQETQYF
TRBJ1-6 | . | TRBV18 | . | TGTGCCAGCGGAGATACGAGGACAGCCAAATATAATAATTCACCCCTCCACTTT | CASGDTRTAKYNNSPLHF
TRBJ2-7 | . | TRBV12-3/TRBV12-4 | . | TGTGCCAGCAGCCCCGACAGTCTCGTCTACGAGCAGTACTTC | CASSPDSLVYEQYF
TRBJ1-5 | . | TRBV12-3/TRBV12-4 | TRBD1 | TGTGCCAGCAGTTACGGGACAGGGATCGGTCAGCCCCAGCATTTT | CASSYGTGIGQPQHF
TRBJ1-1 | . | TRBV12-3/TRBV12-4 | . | TGTGCCAGCAGTTATGGGGCGGGGGCTTTCTTT | CASSYGAGAFF
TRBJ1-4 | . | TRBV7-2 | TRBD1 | TGTGCCAGCAGCTTACGGACAGGGCGGGGTGAAAAACTGTTTTTT | CASSLRTGRGEKLFF
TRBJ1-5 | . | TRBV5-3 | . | TGTGCCAGCAGCTGGAGGCCGGATCAGCCCCAGCATTTT | CASSWRPDQPQHF